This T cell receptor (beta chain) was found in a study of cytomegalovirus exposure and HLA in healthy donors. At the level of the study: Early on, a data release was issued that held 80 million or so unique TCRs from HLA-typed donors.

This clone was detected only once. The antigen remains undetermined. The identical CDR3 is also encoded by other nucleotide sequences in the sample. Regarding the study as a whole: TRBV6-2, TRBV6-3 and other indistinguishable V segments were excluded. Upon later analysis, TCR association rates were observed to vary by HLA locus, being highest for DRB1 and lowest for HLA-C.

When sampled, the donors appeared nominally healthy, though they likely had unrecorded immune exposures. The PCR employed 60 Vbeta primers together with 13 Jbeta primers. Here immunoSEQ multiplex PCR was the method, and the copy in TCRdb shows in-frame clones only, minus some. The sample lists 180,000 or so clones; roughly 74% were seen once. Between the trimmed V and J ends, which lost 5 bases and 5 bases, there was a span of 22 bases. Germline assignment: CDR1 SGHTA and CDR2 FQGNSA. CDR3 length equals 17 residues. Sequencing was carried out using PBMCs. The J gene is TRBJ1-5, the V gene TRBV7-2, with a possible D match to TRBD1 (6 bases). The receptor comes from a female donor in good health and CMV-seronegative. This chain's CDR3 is CASSGGTGGSLYQPQHF. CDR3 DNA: TGTGCCAGCAGCGGGGGGACGGGGGGCTCTTTGTATCAGCCCCAGCATTTT.